Listed here are 5 T cell receptor beta chains from one sample, sequenced in a study of OX40 agonist ivuxolimab in advanced cancers. Profiled with immunoSEQ multiplex PCR; TCRdb holds only in-frame clones, not every one. The sample yields about 55,000 clones, 75% to 90% seen once. The starting material was CD4+ or CD8+ T cells sorted from blood, obtained in a trial of the OX40 agonist ivuxolimab. The receptors originated from an adult with an advanced solid tumor such as melanoma, head and neck, liver or kidney cancer.

This chain connects TRBV19 to TRBJ2-7; D may be TRBD2 (5 bases). The CDR3 totals 15 residues. The V and J ends lost 5 bases and 2 bases respectively, with 16 bases between them. Germline V gene data show CDR1 as LNHDA and CDR2 as SQIVND (reference sequence). CDR3 sequence reads: CASSPYSAYPYEQYF. CDR3 coding DNA: TGTGCCAGTAGTCCCTATAGCGCTTACCCCTACGAGCAGTACTTC.

The rearrangement uses TRBV30 and TRBJ2-1; TRBD2 is a possible D gene (7 bases). This CDR3 has 13 amino acids. V lost 8 bases and J 3 bases, leaving 14 bases between the germline ends. Germline V gives CDR1 GTSNPN, CDR2 SVGIG (reference sequence). The CDR3, as DNA: TGTGCCGGGGGGCGGGAGTTCTACAATGAGCAGTTCTTC. Amino acid sequence: CAGGREFYNEQFF.

By frequency in the sample, this clone is medium-sized. The V and J genes are TRBV18 and TRBJ1-2; no reliable D call. The ends were cut back, 2 bases at V and 8 bases at J, with 12 bases in the middle. There are 13 residues in the CDR3. Germline assignment: CDR1 KGHSH and CDR2 LQKENI. The CDR3 nucleotides read TGTGCCAGCTCACCAAGGACGGCCAGCGGCTACACCTTC. This gives the protein CASSPRTASGYTF. Together with reference TRBV18 and TRBJ1-2, the CDR3 gives the full variable domain: NAGVMQNPRHLVRRRGQEARLRCSPMKGHSHVYWYRQLPEEGLKFMVYLQKENIIDESGMPKERFSAEFPKEGPSILRIQQVVRGDSAAYFCASSPRTASGYTFGSGTRLTVV.

The gene calls are TRBV27 and TRBJ2-4; D is perhaps TRBD1 (6 bases). The CDR3 loop spans 13 amino acids. Trimming stripped 5 bases from V and 5 bases from J, with 10 bases between. In germline, CDR1 is MNHEY, CDR2 SMNVEV (reference sequence). This chain's CDR3 is CASSRTVQNIQYF. In DNA, the CDR3 is TGTGCCAGCAGTCGGACAGTCCAAAACATTCAGTACTTC.

This clone was recorded a few times. The rearrangement links TRBV7-2 to TRBJ2-5; 8 bases map to TRBD1. The CDR3 is 15 amino acids. Trimming at V came to 5 bases and at J to 2 bases, leaving 7 bases not matched to a gene. Germline V gene sequence: CDR1 SGHTA, CDR2 FQGNSA. The CDR3 region is CASSHLRDRQETQYF. DNA of the CDR3: TGTGCCAGCAGCCACCTCCGGGACAGGCAAGAGACCCAGTACTTC.